The sequence of this T cell receptor beta chain was determined in a study of T cell repertoires in cytomegalovirus infection. In its sample, this clonotype was seen a few times. Using its own MiXCR run on the reads, TCRdb lists one record per CDR3 protein. The sample consists of 90,000 to 120,000 distinct CDR3 sequences, under 25% of them appearing once. CDR3 length equals 12 residues. In germline, CDR1 is SGHRS, CDR2 YFSETQ. The V end was cut by 4 bases, the J end by 5 bases, with 9 bases between. The chain recombines TRBV5-1 with TRBJ1-1, with D hard to call. The sequence was obtained from a human donor in good health (CMV status not recorded). Some clones in this sample may be carry-over from other donors' samples. The sequenced material came from CD8+ T cells from PBMCs. The CDR3 DNA is TGCGCCAGCAGCAACGAGAGGACTGAAGCTTTCTTT. Residues: CASSNERTEAFF. The full variable domain, in which reference TRBV5-1 and TRBJ1-1 provide the parts outside the CDR3, is KAGVTQTPRYLIKTRGQQVTLSCSPISGHRSVSWYQQTPGQGLQFLFEYFSETQRNKGNFPGRFSGRQFSNSRSEMNVSTLELGDSALYLCASSNERTEAFFGQGTRLTVV.